The 31 T cell receptor beta chains below were found in one sample sequenced in a study of CD8+ T cells in alopecia areata. Stated treatment: oral pan-JAK inhibitor, 5-10 mg twice daily. cDNA reverse transcribed from extracted RNA served as the sequencing template. Only in-frame clones appear in the TCRdb table, and some are missing; sequencing was by immunoSEQ multiplex PCR. Of 200,000 or so clones in the sample, about 40% are singletons; the top ten hold approximately 2.4%. The sample here was CD4+ T cells sorted from blood, taken at roughly week 36, from a patient treated with tofacitinib. These receptors were taken from a human donor with alopecia areata.

This clone came up once. The rearrangement uses TRBV30 and TRBJ2-1; 11 bases align to TRBD2. This CDR3 has 13 residues. CDR1 is GTSNPN and CDR2 is SVGIG in the germline V gene (reference sequence). V was pared by 5 bases and J by 14 bases, with 11 bases of the junction left unmatched. The CDR3 sequence: CAWQAGSGRGKFF. The CDR3 DNA reads TGTGCCTGGCAGGCGGGTAGCGGGAGGGGGAAGTTCTTC.

The chain has TRBV19 and TRBJ2-6; no clear D. Germline-derived CDR1 and CDR2 are LNHDA and SQIVND (reference sequence). The CDR3 is 13 residues long. Trimming pared 7 bases from V and 1 base from J, leaving 5 bases between. The CDR3 nucleotides are TGTGCCAGTACGGAGTCTGGGGCCAACGTCCTGACTTTC. It codes for CASTESGANVLTF.

This clone was found a few times. The rearrangement joins TRBV29-1 to TRBJ1-1; D not certain. The V end was cut by 4 bases, the J end by 1 base, with 10 bases between. The CDR3 is 13 residues long. Germline CDR1 SQVTM, CDR2 ANQGSEA. CDR3 sequence: CSVAAGSNTEAFF. CDR3 DNA: TGCAGCGTTGCGGCAGGATCGAACACTGAAGCTTTCTTT.

The chain has TRBV7-9 and TRBJ2-1; TRBD2 is a possible D gene (6 bases). The CDR3 covers 12 residues. The germline V and J ends were trimmed by 4 bases and 14 bases, with 15 bases remaining between them. In germline, CDR1 is SEHNR, CDR2 FQNEAQ (reference sequence). For the CDR3, the DNA is TGTGCCAGCAGCTCAGGCGGGGCAGGGAAGTTCTTC. This sequence encodes CASSSGGAGKFF.

This clone was seen at least ten times. This chain connects TRBV11-2 to TRBJ1-1; D is uncertain. The ends were cut back, 1 base at V and 3 bases at J, with 12 bases in the middle. The CDR3 has 15 residues. Germline assignment: CDR1 SGHAT and CDR2 FQNNGV. The CDR3 region has the DNA TGTGCCAGCAGCTTAGGGAGAAGATCTGACACTGAAGCTTTCTTT. It codes for CASSLGRRSDTEAFF.

This clone turned up a few times. This chain connects TRBV4-3 to TRBJ2-5, with D maybe TRBD2 (6 bases). The CDR3 contains 14 residues. Germline V CDR1 and CDR2: LGHNA, YSLEER. Deletions cut 5 bases from V and 0 bases from J, with 10 bases between. This chain's CDR3 is CASSGLLYQETQYF. In DNA, the CDR3 is TGCGCCAGCAGCGGACTACTTTACCAAGAGACCCAGTACTTC.

In this sample, this clone turned up a few times. The J gene is TRBJ1-4, the V gene TRBV5-1; D gene uncertain. The CDR3 is made up of 14 amino acids. Germline assignment: CDR1 SGHRS and CDR2 YFSETQ. Trimming pared 0 bases from V and 8 bases from J, leaving 11 bases between. CDR3 in DNA: TGCGCCAGCAGCTTGGGGGAACAGCTCGAAAAACTGTTTTTT. Translated: CASSLGEQLEKLFF.

This clone has a handful of counts. The CDR3 is CASSFQRNSYEQYF. The CDR3 bases are TGTGCCAGCAGCTTTCAACGGAACTCCTACGAGCAGTACTTC. The J gene is TRBJ2-7, the V gene TRBV7-2; D is ambiguous. Germline V gene sequence: CDR1 SGHTA, CDR2 FQGNSA. V shed 3 bases and J shed 0 bases, with 9 bases lying between them. The length of the CDR3 is 14 residues.

This clone was found a few times. The chain uses TRBV19 and TRBJ1-2; D is perhaps TRBD1 (6 bases). Germline-derived CDR1 and CDR2 are LNHDA and SQIVND (reference sequence). The V end lost 7 bases, the J end lost 8 bases, and 17 bases lay between the germline ends. The CDR3 runs 13 residues. CDR3 protein: CASNAPDSKGYTF. The CDR3 nucleotides read TGTGCCAGTAACGCACCGGACAGTAAAGGCTACACCTTC.

This clone has only a few counts. The chain has TRBV5-1 and TRBJ2-2; D might be TRBD1 (5 bases). CDR3 size: 16 residues. V shed 4 bases and J shed 0 bases, with 13 bases lying between them. Looked up from germline, CDR1 is SGHRS and CDR2 is YFSETQ. CDR3: CASSPTIRANTGELFF. The CDR3 DNA reads as TGCGCCAGCAGCCCCACTATCAGGGCGAACACCGGGGAGCTGTTTTTT.

This chain uses TRBV5-1 with TRBJ2-7; D remains ambiguous. The V gene's germline CDR1 is SGHRS and CDR2 YFSETQ. The V end lost 5 bases, the J end lost 6 bases, and 9 bases lay between the germline ends. CDR3 length: 11 amino acids. This chain's CDR3 is CASSQGPEQYF. For the CDR3, the DNA is TGCGCCAGCAGTCAAGGACCCGAGCAGTACTTC.

This clone was picked up a small number of times. The chain employs TRBV9 and TRBJ2-7; D is unresolved. CDR1 and CDR2 (germline): SGDLS, YYNGEE. V lost 2 bases, J lost 4 bases, and 16 bases lay in between. This CDR3 has 15 amino acids. The CDR3 bases are TGTGCCAGCAGCGTCGGCCCGTCAACAGCTTACGAGCAGTACTTC. Amino acid sequence: CASSVGPSTAYEQYF.

This clone occurred a few times. The rearrangement links TRBV19 to TRBJ2-3, with D perhaps matching TRBD1 or TRBD2 (5 bases each). The V end was cut by 5 bases, the J end by 5 bases, with 14 bases between. This CDR3 is 14 amino acids long. Germline CDR1 and CDR2: LNHDA and SQIVND (reference sequence). As DNA, the CDR3 is TGTGCCAGTAGTGTATGGGACGGAGGAGATACGCAGTATTTT. Translated, it gives CASSVWDGGDTQYF.

This chain connects TRBV15 to TRBJ2-5, with 7 bases fitting TRBD1. The trim removed 0 bases at V and 5 bases at J, leaving 6 bases unmatched. The length of the CDR3 is 15 residues. Germline lookup yields CDR1 LNHNV and CDR2 YYDKDF (reference sequence). The CDR3, as DNA: TGTGCCACCAGCAGAGATCAGGTGACAGGGGAGACCCAGTACTTC. Its translation is CATSRDQVTGETQYF.

The rearrangement joins TRBV10-3 to TRBJ2-7; TRBD2 might be the D (6 bases). With 7 bases removed from V and 0 bases from J, the gap between germline ends came to 16 bases. CDR3 length: 15 amino acids. The germline V gene encodes CDR1 ENHRY and CDR2 SYGVKD. DNA of the CDR3: TGTGCCATCACCTCGGGGGACCCTAGCTCCTACGAGCAGTACTTC. This codes for CAITSGDPSSYEQYF.

The table lists this clone with many counts. The chain recombines TRBV15 with TRBJ2-5, with 9 bases aligning to TRBD2. V gave up 5 bases and J gave up 5 bases; unmatched junction bases: 9. Germline V CDR1 and CDR2: LNHNV, YYDKDF (reference sequence). The CDR3 has 15 amino acids. The CDR3 sequence: CATSDSGGLGETQYF. DNA for the CDR3: TGTGCCACCAGCGATAGCGGGGGCCTCGGGGAGACCCAGTACTTC.

This clone was counted a few times. The chain joins TRBV29-1 to TRBJ1-2, with D perhaps TRBD1 (5 bases). The CDR3 is 14 residues long. Trimming left V 1 base short and J 5 bases short, with 14 bases between. From germline, CDR1 is SQVTM and CDR2 ANQGSEA. The CDR3 nucleotides are TGCAGCGTTGAAGCCACAGGATTAGGTTATGGCTACACCTTC. The encoded protein is CSVEATGLGYGYTF.

This clone was picked up a small number of times. The chain uses TRBV4-1 and TRBJ1-2; D not certain. Looked up from germline, CDR1 is MGHRA and CDR2 is YSYEKL. This CDR3 contains 15 residues. V lost 0 bases and J lost 3, with 11 bases in between. The CDR3 reads CASSQDPADYYGYTF. CDR3 DNA: TGCGCCAGCAGCCAAGATCCGGCGGACTACTATGGCTACACCTTC.

The V gene is TRBV28, the J gene TRBJ2-7; D unclear. Germline loops: CDR1 MDHEN, CDR2 SYDVKM. This CDR3 region has 11 residues. Trimming pared 3 bases from V and 5 bases from J, leaving 5 bases between. CDR3 bases: TGTGCCAGCAGTTTTATTGACGAGCAGTACTTC. Protein: CASSFIDEQYF.

This clone was recorded a few times. The V and J genes are TRBV9 and TRBJ1-2; no reliable D call. CDR1 SGDLS and CDR2 YYNGEE come from the germline V gene. The V end was cut by 3 bases, the J end by 6 bases, with 15 bases between. The CDR3 contains 14 residues. The CDR3 nucleotides read TGTGCCAGCAGCGGTCCGGGCAACTTGGATGGCTACACCTTC. Translation: CASSGPGNLDGYTF. The full variable domain, with the rest looked up from reference TRBV9 and TRBJ1-2, is DSGVTQTPKHLITATGQRVTLRCSPRSGDLSVYWYQQSLDQGLQFLIQYYNGEERAKGNILERFSAQQFPDLHSELNLSSLELGDSALYFCASSGPGNLDGYTFGSGTRLTVV.

This clone came up a few times. Other nucleotide sequences from this sample produce the same CDR3. This sequence joins TRBV7-2 and TRBJ1-4; TRBD1 is a possible D gene (6 bases). Trimming cost V 2 bases and J 4 bases, with 8 bases left between them. CDR1 SGHTA and CDR2 FQGNSA come from the germline V gene. CDR3 length: 14 residues. CDR3 bases: TGTGCCAGCAGCTTACAGGGGCTTAATGAAAAACTGTTTTTT. This translates into CASSLQGLNEKLFF.

The chain combines TRBV5-1 with TRBJ2-7; 10 bases fit TRBD1. The CDR3 is 15 residues long. Germline V lookup: CDR1 SGHRS, CDR2 YFSETQ. The trim removed 6 bases at V and 2 bases at J, leaving 8 bases unmatched. The CDR3 DNA follows: TGCGCCAGCATGGTAGGCGGGACAGGGGCCTACGAGCAGTACTTC. Amino acids: CASMVGGTGAYEQYF. The whole variable domain, filled in from reference TRBV5-1 and TRBJ2-7, reads KAGVTQTPRYLIKTRGQQVTLSCSPISGHRSVSWYQQTPGQGLQFLFEYFSETQRNKGNFPGRFSGRQFSNSRSEMNVSTLELGDSALYLCASMVGGTGAYEQYFGPGTRLTVT.

The chain's CDR3 is CASSRRQNHRLFF. CDR3 DNA sequence: TGTGCCAGCAGCCGCCGACAGAATCATAGACTGTTTTTT. The J gene is TRBJ1-4, the V gene TRBV7-9; tentatively, D is TRBD1 (5 bases). CDR3 size: 13 residues. The germline gives CDR1 SEHNR, CDR2 FQNEAQ (reference sequence). V lost 5 bases to trimming and J lost 13 bases, with 17 bases between them.

The table lists this clone with many counts. The CDR3 sequence: CASSQGALEQYF. CDR3 DNA: TGTGCCAGCAGCCAAGGGGCTCTCGAGCAGTACTTC. The rearrangement uses TRBV7-8 and TRBJ2-7, with TRBD1 as a possible D gene (5 bases). CDR1 is SGHVS, CDR2 FQNEAQ, per germline. CDR3 size: 12 residues. The germline V and J ends were trimmed by 5 bases and 6 bases, with 11 bases remaining between them.

V is TRBV25-1 and J is TRBJ2-7, with 10 bases lining up with TRBD2. The CDR3 spans 14 residues. CDR1 and CDR2 from the germline V gene are MGHDK and SYGVNS. The J segment lost 2 bases and the V segment lost 4 bases, leaving 2 bases of the junction unmatched. The CDR3 bases are TGTGCCAGCAGTGGGACTAGCGGAACCTACGAGCAGTACTTC. Protein product: CASSGTSGTYEQYF.

This clone was seen a few times. The chain recombines TRBV7-9 with TRBJ2-5; maybe TRBD2 (5 bases). The V and J ends lost 3 bases and 5 bases respectively, with 16 bases between them. The germline gives CDR1 SEHNR, CDR2 FQNEAQ (reference sequence). This CDR3 contains 15 residues. CDR3 amino acids: CASSFGTVGAETQYF. For the CDR3, the DNA is TGTGCCAGCAGCTTCGGCACAGTGGGAGCGGAGACCCAGTACTTC.

V usage is TRBV9 and J usage is TRBJ2-1; D gene uncertain. The CDR3 is 15 residues long. Germline CDR1 reads SGDLS; CDR2 reads YYNGEE. V lost 0 bases and J 0 bases, leaving 7 bases between the germline ends. CDR3: CASSVETNSYNEQFF. CDR3 sequence (DNA): TGTGCCAGCAGCGTAGAAACCAACTCCTACAATGAGCAGTTCTTC.

A word on this clone: Other DNA sequences in this sample translate to the same CDR3. The chain joins TRBV7-2 to TRBJ2-6; D is unresolved. The CDR3 consists of 15 residues. Trimming took off 5 bases at V and 0 bases at J, with 8 bases between the two ends. Germline CDR1 SGHTA, CDR2 FQGNSA. This CDR3 is CASSPRSSGANVLTF. The CDR3 DNA reads as TGTGCCAGCAGCCCCCGGAGCTCTGGGGCCAACGTCCTGACTTTC.

V gene TRBV11-3 combines with J gene TRBJ2-1; D perhaps matches TRBD2 (5 bases). The V gene's germline CDR1 is SGHNT and CDR2 YENEEA. This CDR3 region has 13 residues. The V and J ends lost 0 bases and 12 bases respectively, with 12 bases between them. The CDR3 DNA reads TGTGCCAGCAGCTTAGATATCCAGCGGATGCAGTTCTTC. Encoded protein: CASSLDIQRMQFF.

This clone has more than one count but fewer than ten. V usage is TRBV9 and J usage is TRBJ2-5; TRBD1 matches 7 bases. The CDR3 runs to 14 residues. The V and J ends lost 4 bases and 3 bases, in that order; junction bases with no gene match: 6. Germline V gives CDR1 SGDLS, CDR2 YYNGEE. CDR3 residues: CASSSGGSEETQYF. In DNA, the CDR3 is TGTGCCAGCAGCTCAGGGGGTAGCGAAGAGACCCAGTACTTC.

This clone has just a few counts. The chain employs TRBV19 and TRBJ2-1; D remains unclear. The CDR3 extends over 14 amino acids. Germline V gene data show CDR1 as LNHDA and CDR2 as SQIVND (reference sequence). V dropped 6 bases and J dropped 7 bases, with 16 bases sitting between them. The CDR3 protein is CASSRSLGLNEQFF. The CDR3 DNA follows: TGTGCCAGTAGCCGATCTCTGGGATTAAATGAGCAGTTCTTC.